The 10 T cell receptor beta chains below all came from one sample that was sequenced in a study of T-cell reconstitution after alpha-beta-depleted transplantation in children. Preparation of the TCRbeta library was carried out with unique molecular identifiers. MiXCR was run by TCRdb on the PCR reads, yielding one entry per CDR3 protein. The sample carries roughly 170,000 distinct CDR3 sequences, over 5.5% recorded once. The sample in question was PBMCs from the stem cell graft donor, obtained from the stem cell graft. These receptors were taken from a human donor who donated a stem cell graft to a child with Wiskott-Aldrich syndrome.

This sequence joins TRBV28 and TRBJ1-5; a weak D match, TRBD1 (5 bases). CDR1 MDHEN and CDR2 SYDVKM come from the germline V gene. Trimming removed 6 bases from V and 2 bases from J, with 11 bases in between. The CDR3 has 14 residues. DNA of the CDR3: TGTGCCAGCAGGACGGGGGGTGGCAATCAGCCCCAGCATTTT. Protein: CASRTGGGNQPQHF.

The CDR3 DNA reads TGCGCCAGCAGTACTCAGGGGGAAGATACGCAGTATTTT. Encoded protein: CASSTQGEDTQYF. The chain is built from TRBV5-1 and TRBJ2-3, with 7 bases identical to TRBD1. Unmatched junction bases numbered 5, after V lost 5 bases and J lost 5 bases. Germline V gene sequence: CDR1 SGHRS, CDR2 YFSETQ. The CDR3 covers 13 residues. The entire variable domain, with the rest obtained from reference TRBV5-1 and TRBJ2-3, is as follows: KAGVTQTPRYLIKTRGQQVTLSCSPISGHRSVSWYQQTPGQGLQFLFEYFSETQRNKGNFPGRFSGRQFSNSRSEMNVSTLELGDSALYLCASSTQGEDTQYFGPGTRLTVL.

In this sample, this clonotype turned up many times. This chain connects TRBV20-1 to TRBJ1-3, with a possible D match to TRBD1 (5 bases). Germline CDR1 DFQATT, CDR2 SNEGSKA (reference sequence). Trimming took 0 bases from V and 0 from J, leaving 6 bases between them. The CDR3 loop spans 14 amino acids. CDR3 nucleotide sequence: TGCAGTGCTAGAGAGGGGCGCTCTGGAAACACCATATATTTT. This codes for CSAREGRSGNTIYF.

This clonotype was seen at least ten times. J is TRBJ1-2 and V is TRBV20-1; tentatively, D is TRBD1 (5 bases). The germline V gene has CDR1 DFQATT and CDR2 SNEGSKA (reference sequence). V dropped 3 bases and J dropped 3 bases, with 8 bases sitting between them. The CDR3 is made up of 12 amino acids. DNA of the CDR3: TGCAGTGCTAGGGCGGGGGACTATGGCTACACCTTC. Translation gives CSARAGDYGYTF.

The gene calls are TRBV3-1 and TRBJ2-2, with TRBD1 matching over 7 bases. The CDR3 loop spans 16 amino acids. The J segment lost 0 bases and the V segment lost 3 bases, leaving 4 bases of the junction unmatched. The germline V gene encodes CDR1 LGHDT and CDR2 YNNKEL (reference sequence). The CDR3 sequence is CASSHPDRANTGELFF. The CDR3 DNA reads TGTGCCAGCAGCCACCCCGACAGGGCGAACACCGGGGAGCTGTTTTTT.

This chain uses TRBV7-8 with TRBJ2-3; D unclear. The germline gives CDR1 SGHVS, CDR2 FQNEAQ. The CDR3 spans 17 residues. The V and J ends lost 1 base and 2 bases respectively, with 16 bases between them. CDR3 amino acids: CASSLVSRRINTDTQYF. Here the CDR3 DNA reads TGTGCCAGCAGCTTAGTCTCGCGTCGGATCAACACAGATACGCAGTATTTT. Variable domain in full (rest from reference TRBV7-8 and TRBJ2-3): GAGVSQSPRYKVAKRGQDVALRCDPISGHVSLFWYQQALGQGPEFLTYFQNEAQLDKSGLPSDRFFAERPEGSVSTLKIQRTQQEDSAVYLCASSLVSRRINTDTQYFGPGTRLTVL.

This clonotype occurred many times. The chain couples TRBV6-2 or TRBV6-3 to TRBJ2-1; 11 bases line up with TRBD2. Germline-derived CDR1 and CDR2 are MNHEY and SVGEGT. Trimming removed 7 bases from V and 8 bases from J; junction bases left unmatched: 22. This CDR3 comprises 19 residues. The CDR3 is CASTIPRSTSGRYVDEQFF. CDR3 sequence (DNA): TGTGCCAGCACCATCCCCAGGAGTACTAGCGGGAGATATGTCGATGAGCAGTTCTTC.

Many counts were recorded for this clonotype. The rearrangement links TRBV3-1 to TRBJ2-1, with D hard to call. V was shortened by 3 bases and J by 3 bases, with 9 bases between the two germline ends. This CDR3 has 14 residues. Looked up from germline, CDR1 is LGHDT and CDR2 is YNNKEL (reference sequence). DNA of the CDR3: TGTGCCAGCAGCCAGAGCGCCCTCTACAATGAGCAGTTCTTC. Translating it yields CASSQSALYNEQFF.

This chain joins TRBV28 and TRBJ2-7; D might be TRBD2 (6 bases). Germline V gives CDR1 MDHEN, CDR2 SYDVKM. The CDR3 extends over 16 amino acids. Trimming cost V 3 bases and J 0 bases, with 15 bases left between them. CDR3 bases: TGTGCCAGCAGTTTCCCAGGGACTCTAAGCTCCTACGAGCAGTACTTC. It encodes CASSFPGTLSSYEQYF.

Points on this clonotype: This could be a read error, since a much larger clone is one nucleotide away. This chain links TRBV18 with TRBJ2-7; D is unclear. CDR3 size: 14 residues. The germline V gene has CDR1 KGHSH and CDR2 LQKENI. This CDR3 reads CASSPGYSSYDQYF. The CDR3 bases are TGTGCCAGCTCACCAGGGTATAGCTCCTACGACCAGTACTTC.